This TCR beta chain was obtained from a study of T cell responses to AZD1222 COVID-19 vaccine. About this clone itself: Its antigen is unidentified.

Study-level results: Unmutated variant regions are reportedly the target of nearly half of TCRs that are spike-specific. Spike-spanning, vaccine-associated CD4 TCRs were dominant at 160-218 and 743-854.

Using immunoSEQ multiplex PCR, the repertoire was profiled, and TCRdb retains in-frame clones only, with some absent. The profile covers approximately 70,000 clones, with about 88% appearing a single time and approximately 5% taken by the ten largest. The CDR3 runs 14 residues. The V and J ends lost 1 base and 3 bases respectively, with 9 bases between them. CDR1 and CDR2 from the germline V gene are SGHRS and YFSETQ. Specimen: peripheral blood, collected 28 days after the second dose of the MenACWY control vaccine. The source of this sequence is an adult who received the MenACWY meningococcal vaccine as a control. The V gene is TRBV5-1, the J gene TRBJ2-3; D gene unclear. CDR3 protein: CASSLSAETDTQYF. CDR3 DNA: TGCGCCAGCAGCTTGTCCGCTGAGACAGATACGCAGTATTTT.